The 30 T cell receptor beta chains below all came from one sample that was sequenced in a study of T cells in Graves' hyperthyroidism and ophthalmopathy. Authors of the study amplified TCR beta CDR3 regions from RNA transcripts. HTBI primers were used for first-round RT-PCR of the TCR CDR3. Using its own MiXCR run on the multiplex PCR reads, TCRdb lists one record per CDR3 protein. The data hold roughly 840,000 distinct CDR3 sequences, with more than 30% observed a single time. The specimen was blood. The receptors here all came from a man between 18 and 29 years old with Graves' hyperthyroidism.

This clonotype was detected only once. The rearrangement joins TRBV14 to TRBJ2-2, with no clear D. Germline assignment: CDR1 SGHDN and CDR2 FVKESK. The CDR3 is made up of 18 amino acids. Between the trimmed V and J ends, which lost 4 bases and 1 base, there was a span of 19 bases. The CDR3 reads CASSPLFARTENTGELFF. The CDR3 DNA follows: TGTGCCAGCAGCCCGCTTTTTGCTAGGACGGAGAACACCGGGGAGCTGTTTTTT. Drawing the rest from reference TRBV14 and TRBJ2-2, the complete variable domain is EAGVTQFPSHSVIEKGQTVTLRCDPISGHDNLYWYRRVMGKEIKFLLHFVKESKQDESGMPNNRFLAERTGGTYSTLKVQPAELEDSGVYFCASSPLFARTENTGELFFGEGSRLTVL.

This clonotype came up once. CDR3 bases: TGTGCCAGCAGTTCGGGGACACCTGCCTCTGGGGCCAACGTCCTGACTTTC. Translated, it gives CASSSGTPASGANVLTF. The V gene is TRBV25-1, the J gene TRBJ2-6; tentative D call: TRBD1 (6 bases). The CDR3 is made up of 17 amino acids. Trimming removed 5 bases at V and 0 bases at J, with 14 bases between. The germline gives CDR1 MGHDK, CDR2 SYGVNS.

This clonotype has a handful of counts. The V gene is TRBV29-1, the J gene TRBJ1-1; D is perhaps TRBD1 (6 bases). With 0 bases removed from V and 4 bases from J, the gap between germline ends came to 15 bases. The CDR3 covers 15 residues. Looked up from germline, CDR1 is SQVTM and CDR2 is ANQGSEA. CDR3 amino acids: CSVEDLVQGGTEAFF. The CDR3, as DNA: TGCAGCGTTGAAGACCTAGTACAGGGAGGCACTGAAGCTTTCTTT. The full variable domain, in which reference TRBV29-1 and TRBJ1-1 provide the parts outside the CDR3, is SAVISQKPSRDICQRGTSLTIQCQVDSQVTMMFWYRQQPGQSLTLIATANQGSEATYESGFVIDKFPISRPNLTFSTLTVSNMSPEDSSIYLCSVEDLVQGGTEAFFGQGTRLTVV.

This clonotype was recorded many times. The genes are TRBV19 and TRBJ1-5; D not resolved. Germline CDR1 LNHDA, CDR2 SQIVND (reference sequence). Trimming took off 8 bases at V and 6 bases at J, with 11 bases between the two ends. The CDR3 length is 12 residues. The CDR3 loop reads CASGEMGQPQHF. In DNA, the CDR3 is TGTGCCAGTGGAGAAATGGGTCAGCCCCAGCATTTT.

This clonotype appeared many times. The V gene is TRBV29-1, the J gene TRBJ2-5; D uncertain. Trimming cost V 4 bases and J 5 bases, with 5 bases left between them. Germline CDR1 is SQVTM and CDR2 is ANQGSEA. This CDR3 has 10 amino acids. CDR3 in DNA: TGCAGCGTTGGCCCCGAGACCCAGTACTTC. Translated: CSVGPETQYF.

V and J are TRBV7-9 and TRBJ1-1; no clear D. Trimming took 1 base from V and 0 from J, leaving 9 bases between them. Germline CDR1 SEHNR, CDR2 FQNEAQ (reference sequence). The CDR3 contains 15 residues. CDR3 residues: CASSLGVVLNTEAFF. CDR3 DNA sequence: TGTGCCAGCAGCTTAGGGGTTGTATTGAACACTGAAGCTTTCTTT.

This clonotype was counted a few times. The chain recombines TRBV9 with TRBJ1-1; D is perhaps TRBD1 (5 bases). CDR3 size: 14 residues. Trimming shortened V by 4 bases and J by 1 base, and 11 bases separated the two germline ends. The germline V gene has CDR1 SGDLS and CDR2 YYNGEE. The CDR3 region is CASSRPGKNTEAFF. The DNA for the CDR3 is TGTGCCAGCAGCAGGCCAGGGAAGAACACTGAAGCTTTCTTT.

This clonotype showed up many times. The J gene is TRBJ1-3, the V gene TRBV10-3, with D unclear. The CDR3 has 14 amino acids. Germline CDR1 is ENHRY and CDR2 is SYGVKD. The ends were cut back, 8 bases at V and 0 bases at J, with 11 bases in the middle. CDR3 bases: TGTGCCATCGGCCGAGAAAACTCTGGAAACACCATATATTTT. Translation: CAIGRENSGNTIYF.

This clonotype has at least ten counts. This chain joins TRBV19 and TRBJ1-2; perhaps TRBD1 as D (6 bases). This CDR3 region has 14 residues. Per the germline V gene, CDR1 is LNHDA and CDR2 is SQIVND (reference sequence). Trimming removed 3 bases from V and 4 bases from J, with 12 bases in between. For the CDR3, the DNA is TGTGCCAGTAGTATCCCGGGGGCCGGCTATGGCTACACCTTC. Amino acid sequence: CASSIPGAGYGYTF.

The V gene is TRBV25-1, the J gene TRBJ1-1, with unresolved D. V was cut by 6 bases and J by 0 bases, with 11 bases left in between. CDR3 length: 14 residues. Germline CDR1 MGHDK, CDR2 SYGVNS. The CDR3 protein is CASRSRSMNTEAFF. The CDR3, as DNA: TGTGCCAGCAGATCCAGGAGCATGAACACTGAAGCTTTCTTT.

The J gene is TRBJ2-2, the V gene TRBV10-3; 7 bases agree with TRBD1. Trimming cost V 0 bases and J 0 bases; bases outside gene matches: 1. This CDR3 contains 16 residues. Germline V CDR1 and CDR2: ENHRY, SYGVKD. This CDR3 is CAISESGQTNTGELFF. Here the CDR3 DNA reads TGTGCCATCAGTGAGTCGGGACAGACGAACACCGGGGAGCTGTTTTTT.

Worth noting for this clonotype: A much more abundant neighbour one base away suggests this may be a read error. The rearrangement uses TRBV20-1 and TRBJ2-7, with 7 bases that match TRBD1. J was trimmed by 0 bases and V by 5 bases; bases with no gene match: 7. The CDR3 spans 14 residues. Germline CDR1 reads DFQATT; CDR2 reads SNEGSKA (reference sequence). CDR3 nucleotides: TGCAGTGCTCCTGGCAGGGACAGCTCCTACGAGCAGTACTTC. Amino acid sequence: CSAPGRDSSYEQYF.

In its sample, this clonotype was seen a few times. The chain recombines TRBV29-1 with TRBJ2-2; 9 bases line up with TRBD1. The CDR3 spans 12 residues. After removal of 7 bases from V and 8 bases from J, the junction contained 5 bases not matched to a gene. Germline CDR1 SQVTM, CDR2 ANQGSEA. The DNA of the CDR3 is TGCAGCGGGGGGACAGGGACGGGGGAGCTGTTTTTT. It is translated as CSGGTGTGELFF.

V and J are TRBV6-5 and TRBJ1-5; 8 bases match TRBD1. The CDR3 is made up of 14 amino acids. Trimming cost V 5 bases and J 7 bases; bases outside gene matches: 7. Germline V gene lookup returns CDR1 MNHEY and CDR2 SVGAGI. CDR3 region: CASSTRQGSQPQHF. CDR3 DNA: TGTGCCAGCAGTACGCGACAGGGGAGCCAGCCCCAGCATTTT.

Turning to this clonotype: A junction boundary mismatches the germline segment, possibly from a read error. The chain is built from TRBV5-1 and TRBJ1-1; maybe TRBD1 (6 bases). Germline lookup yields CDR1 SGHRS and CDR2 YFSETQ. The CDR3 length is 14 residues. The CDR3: CASSSRQANTEASF. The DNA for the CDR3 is TGCGCCAGCAGCTCACGACAGGCGAACACTGAAGCTTCCTTT.

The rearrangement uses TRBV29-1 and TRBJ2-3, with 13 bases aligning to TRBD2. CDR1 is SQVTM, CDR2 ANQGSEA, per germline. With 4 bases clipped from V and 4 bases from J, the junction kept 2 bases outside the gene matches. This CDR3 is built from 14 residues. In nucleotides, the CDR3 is TGCAGCGTTGCGGGACTAGCGGGGTCAGATACGCAGTATTTT. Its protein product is CSVAGLAGSDTQYF.

The CDR3 is CASKDQGAYEQYF. CDR3 nucleotides: TGTGCCAGCAAAGATCAGGGGGCCTACGAGCAGTACTTC. The chain employs TRBV5-4 and TRBJ2-7; 7 nucleotides line up with TRBD1. CDR3 length equals 13 residues. V was pared by 6 bases and J by 2 bases, with 5 bases of the junction left unmatched. Germline lookup yields CDR1 SGHNT and CDR2 YYREEE (reference sequence).

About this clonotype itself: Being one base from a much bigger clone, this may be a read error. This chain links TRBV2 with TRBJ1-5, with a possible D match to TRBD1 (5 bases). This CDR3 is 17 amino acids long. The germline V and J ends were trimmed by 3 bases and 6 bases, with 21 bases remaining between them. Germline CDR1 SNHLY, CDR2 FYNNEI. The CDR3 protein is CASSDDLRGSRRQPQHF. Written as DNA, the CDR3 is TGTGCCAGCAGTGACGACCTCCGGGGCAGCAGGCGTCAGCCCCAGCATTTT.

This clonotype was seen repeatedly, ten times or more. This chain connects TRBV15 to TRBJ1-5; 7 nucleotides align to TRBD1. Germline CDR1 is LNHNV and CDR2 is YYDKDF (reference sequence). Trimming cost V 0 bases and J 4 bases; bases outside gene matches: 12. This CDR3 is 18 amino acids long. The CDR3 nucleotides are TGTGCCACCAGCAGAGATTGGCAACCGAGGGACAGTAATCAGCCCCAGCATTTT. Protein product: CATSRDWQPRDSNQPQHF.

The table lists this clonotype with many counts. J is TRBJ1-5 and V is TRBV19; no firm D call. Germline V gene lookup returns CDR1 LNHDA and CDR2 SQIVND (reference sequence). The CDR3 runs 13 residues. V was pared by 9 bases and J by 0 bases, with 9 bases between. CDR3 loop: CASHTVSNQPQHF. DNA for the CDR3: TGTGCCAGCCATACAGTTAGCAATCAGCCCCAGCATTTT.

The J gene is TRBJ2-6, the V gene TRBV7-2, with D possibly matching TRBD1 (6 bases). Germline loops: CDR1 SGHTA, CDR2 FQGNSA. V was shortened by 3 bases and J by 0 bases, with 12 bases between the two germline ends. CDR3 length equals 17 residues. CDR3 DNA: TGTGCCAGCAGCTTGGCCGAACAGGGCTCTGGGGCCAACGTCCTGACTTTC. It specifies CASSLAEQGSGANVLTF.

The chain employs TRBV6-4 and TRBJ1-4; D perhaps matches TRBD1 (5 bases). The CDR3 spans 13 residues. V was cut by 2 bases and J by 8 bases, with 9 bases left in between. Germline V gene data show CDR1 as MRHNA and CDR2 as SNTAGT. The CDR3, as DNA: TGTGCCAGCAGTGACGGGACGCGGGAAAAACTGTTTTTT. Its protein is CASSDGTREKLFF.

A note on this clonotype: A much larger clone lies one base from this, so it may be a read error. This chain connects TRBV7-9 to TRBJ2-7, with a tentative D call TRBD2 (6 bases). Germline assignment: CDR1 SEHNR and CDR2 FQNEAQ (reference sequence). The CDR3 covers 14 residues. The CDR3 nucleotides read TGTGCCAGCACCTTATACGGGAGTTCCTACGAGCAGTACTTC. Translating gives CASTLYGSSYEQYF.

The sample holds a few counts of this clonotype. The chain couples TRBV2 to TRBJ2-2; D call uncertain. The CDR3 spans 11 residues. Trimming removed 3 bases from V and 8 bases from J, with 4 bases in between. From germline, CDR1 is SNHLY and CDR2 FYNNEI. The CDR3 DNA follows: TGTGCCAGCAGTGACAGGGGGGAGCTGTTTTTT. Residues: CASSDRGELFF.

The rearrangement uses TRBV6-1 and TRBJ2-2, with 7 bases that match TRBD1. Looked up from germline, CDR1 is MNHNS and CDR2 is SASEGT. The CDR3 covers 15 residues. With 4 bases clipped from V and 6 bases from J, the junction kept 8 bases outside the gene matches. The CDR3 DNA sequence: TGTGCCAGCAGTGGTGAACAGGGGAGTGCCGGGGAGCTGTTTTTT. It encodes CASSGEQGSAGELFF.

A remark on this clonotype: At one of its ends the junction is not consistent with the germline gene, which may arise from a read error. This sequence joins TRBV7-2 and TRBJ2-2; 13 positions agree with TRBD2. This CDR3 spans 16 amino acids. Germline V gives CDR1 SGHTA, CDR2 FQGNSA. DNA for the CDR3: TGCGCCAGCAGCCAAACCAGCGGACTAGCGGGAGCGGAGCTGTTTTTT. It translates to CASSQTSGLAGAELFF.

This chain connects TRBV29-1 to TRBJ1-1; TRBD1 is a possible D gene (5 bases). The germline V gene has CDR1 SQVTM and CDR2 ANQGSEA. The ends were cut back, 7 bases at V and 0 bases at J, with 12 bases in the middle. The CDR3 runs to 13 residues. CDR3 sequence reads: CSAGPGMNTEAFF. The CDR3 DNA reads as TGCAGCGCGGGGCCTGGGATGAACACTGAAGCTTTCTTT.

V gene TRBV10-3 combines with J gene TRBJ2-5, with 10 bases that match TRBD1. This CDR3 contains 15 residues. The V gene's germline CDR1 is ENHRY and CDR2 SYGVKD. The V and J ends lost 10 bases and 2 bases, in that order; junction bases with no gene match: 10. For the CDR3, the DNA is TGTGCCACCGGGACAGGGGATAGCAATCAAGAGACCCAGTACTTC. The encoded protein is CATGTGDSNQETQYF.

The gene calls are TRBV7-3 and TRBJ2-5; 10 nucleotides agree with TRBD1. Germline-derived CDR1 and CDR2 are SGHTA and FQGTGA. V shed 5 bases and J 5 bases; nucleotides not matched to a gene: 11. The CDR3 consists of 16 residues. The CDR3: CASSPGTGAGTETQYF. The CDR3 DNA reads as TGTGCCAGCAGCCCCGGGACAGGGGCGGGGACGGAGACCCAGTACTTC. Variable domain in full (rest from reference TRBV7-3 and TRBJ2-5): GAGVSQTPSNKVTEKGKYVELRCDPISGHTALYWYRQSLGQGPEFLIYFQGTGAADDSGLPNDRFFAVRPEGSVSTLKIQRTERGDSAVYLCASSPGTGAGTETQYFGPGTRLLVL.

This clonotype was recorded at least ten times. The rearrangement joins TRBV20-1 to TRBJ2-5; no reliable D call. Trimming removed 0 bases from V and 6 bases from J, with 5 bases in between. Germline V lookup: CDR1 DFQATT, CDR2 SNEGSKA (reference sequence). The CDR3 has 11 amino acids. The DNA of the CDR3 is TGCAGTGCTAGAGAGGCACAGACCCAGTACTTC. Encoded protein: CSAREAQTQYF.